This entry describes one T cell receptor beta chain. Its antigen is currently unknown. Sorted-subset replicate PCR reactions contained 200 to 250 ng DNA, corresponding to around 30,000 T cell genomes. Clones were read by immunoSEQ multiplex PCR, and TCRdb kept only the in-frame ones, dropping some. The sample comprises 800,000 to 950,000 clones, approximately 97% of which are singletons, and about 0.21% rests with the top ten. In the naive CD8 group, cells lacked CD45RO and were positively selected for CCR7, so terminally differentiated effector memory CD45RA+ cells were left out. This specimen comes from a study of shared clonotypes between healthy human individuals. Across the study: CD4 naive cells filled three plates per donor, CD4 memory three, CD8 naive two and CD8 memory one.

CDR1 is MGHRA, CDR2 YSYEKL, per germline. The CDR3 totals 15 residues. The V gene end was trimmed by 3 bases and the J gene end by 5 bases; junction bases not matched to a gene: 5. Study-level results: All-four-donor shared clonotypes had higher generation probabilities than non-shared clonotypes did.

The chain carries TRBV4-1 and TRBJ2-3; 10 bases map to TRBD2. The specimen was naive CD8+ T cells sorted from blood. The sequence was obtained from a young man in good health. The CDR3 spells CASSHEAGGIDTQYF. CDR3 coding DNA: TGCGCCAGCAGCCATGAAGCGGGAGGGATAGATACGCAGTATTTT.